Listed below are T cell receptor beta chains from one sample, sequenced in a study of identical twins. TCRdb re-analysed the 5' RACE reads in MiXCR, keeping a single row per CDR3 protein. Counted here are 1.5 million to 2 million distinct CDR3 sequences, around 29% occurring once; the ten biggest clones make up about 0.27%. The sequenced sample was cord blood. The receptors were gathered from a newborn girl in good health. The CDR3 runs from the conserved cysteine through the conserved F or W. Each record gives: J gene, clone size, V gene, D gene, CDR3 length, CDR3 DNA, CDR3 protein. D genes are given only for firm matches. A row's size may be missing; if present it is once, few, many or a size class.

>TRBJ1-1|NA|TRBV6-6|NA|16
TGTGCCAGCAGTTACCAGGTCGTGGGGGCGCACACTGAAGCTTTCTTT
CASSYQVVGAHTEAFF
>TRBJ2-3|few|TRBV20-1|TRBD2|14
TGCAGTGCTAGACGGGAGGGCCGGGGAGATACGCAGTATTTT
CSARREGRGDTQYF
>TRBJ1-2|few|TRBV28|TRBD1|17
TGTGCCAGCAGGTCTTTCCTCGGGACAGCAGCTAACTATGGCTACACCTTC
CASRSFLGTAANYGYTF
>TRBJ2-1|few|TRBV3-1|NA|13
TGTGCCAGCAGCCAACGGTGGGACAATGAGCAGTTCTTC
CASSQRWDNEQFF
>TRBJ2-1|few|TRBV3-1|TRBD2|16
TGTGCCAGCAGCCAAAATAGCGGGAGGGTCTACAATGAGCAGTTCTTC
CASSQNSGRVYNEQFF
>TRBJ2-2|few|TRBV4-2|TRBD2|18
TGTGCCAGCAGCCAAGATCAGCGGGGGGGCCTGAGAACCGGGGAGCTGTTTTTT
CASSQDQRGGLRTGELFF
>TRBJ2-1|many|TRBV7-9|TRBD2|13
TGTGCCAGCAGCCCCTCTTCTAGCGGTGAGCAGTTCTTC
CASSPSSSGEQFF
>TRBJ2-7|few|TRBV20-1|NA|12
TGCAGTGCTGGGGTAGCCACCTACGAGCAGTACTTC
CSAGVATYEQYF
>TRBJ2-7|few|TRBV5-1|TRBD2|16
TGCGCCAGCAGCTTGTATGTTAGCGGGGGGGCCTACGAGCAGTACTTC
CASSLYVSGGAYEQYF
>TRBJ2-7|NA|TRBV5-1|TRBD1|15
TGTGCCAGCAGCTCCCGGACAGGGCACTCCTACGAGCAGTACTTC
CASSSRTGHSYEQYF
>TRBJ2-1|NA|TRBV3-1|TRBD2|16
TGTGCCAGCAGCCAACCGACTAGCGGGTTAGACAATGAGCAGTTCTTC
CASSQPTSGLDNEQFF
>TRBJ2-3|few|TRBV7-7|TRBD2|13
TGTGCTAGCAGCATTACCGGACTAGCTACGCAGTATTTT
CASSITGLATQYF
>TRBJ1-2|NA|TRBV6-1|NA|16
TGTGCCAGCAGTGCGTCTTGGACAGCCACTAACTATGGCTACACCTTC
CASSASWTATNYGYTF
>TRBJ1-5|NA|TRBV6-6|TRBD1|15
TGTGCCAGCAGTCCAGGGGGATATAGCAATCAGCCCCAGCATTTT
CASSPGGYSNQPQHF
>TRBJ2-7|few|TRBV20-1|NA|16
TGCAGTGCTAGAGCCCCGAGGGTACCTCCCTACAATGAGCAGTACTTC
CSARAPRVPPYNEQYF
>TRBJ1-2|few|TRBV6-1|NA|12
TGTGCCAGCAGTGAAGTCCCAGTCGGCTACACCTTC
CASSEVPVGYTF
>TRBJ2-6|few|TRBV7-8|NA|18
TGTGCCAGCAGCTTAGTAGGGTCGGGGGCTGGTGGGGCCAACGTCCTGACTTTC
CASSLVGSGAGGANVLTF
>TRBJ1-2|NA|TRBV5-1|NA|13
TGCGCCAGCAGCTTCCTAGAAAACTATGGCTACACCTTC
CASSFLENYGYTF
>TRBJ2-1|many|TRBV12-3/TRBV12-4|NA|15
TGTGCCAGCAGTTTACGTCGGGACTTCCAGAATGAGCAGTTCTTC
CASSLRRDFQNEQFF
>TRBJ2-1|few|TRBV4-1|NA|14
TGCGCCAGCAGCCAAGGACTATCCAACAATGAGCAGTTCTTC
CASSQGLSNNEQFF
>TRBJ2-7|NA|TRBV28|TRBD2|15
TGTGCCAGCAGCCTCACTGGCGGGGGGAACAATGAGCAGTACTTC
CASSLTGGGNNEQYF
>TRBJ2-5|few|TRBV20-1|TRBD2|13
TGCAGTGCTACTCCTAGCGGGGGAGAGACCCAGTACTTC
CSATPSGGETQYF
>TRBJ1-5|few|TRBV27|TRBD1|15
TGTGCCAGCAGTGCACGGACAGGAACCGATCAGCCCCAGCATTTT
CASSARTGTDQPQHF
>TRBJ2-1|NA|TRBV2|NA|14
TGTGCCAGCAGTAGTCTCAGTGGGATCAATGAGCAGTTCTTC
CASSSLSGINEQFF
>TRBJ1-2|NA|TRBV29-1|NA|12
TGCAGCGTTTCTCTCGGGTTACATGGCTACACCTTC
CSVSLGLHGYTF
>TRBJ1-2|few|TRBV10-3|NA|13
TGTGCCATCAGTGAGATTGGCGGCTATGGCTACACCTTC
CAISEIGGYGYTF
>TRBJ2-7|few|TRBV2|NA|13
TGTGCCAGGGGAGGGGGGGGATCCTACGAGCAGTACTTC
CARGGGGSYEQYF
>TRBJ2-2|many|TRBV6-5|NA|14
TGTGCCAGCAGTTACTCGGGGAACACCGGGGAGCTGTTTTTT
CASSYSGNTGELFF
>TRBJ2-7|NA|TRBV20-1|NA|14
TGCAGTGCTAGAGATCAACGGGAGTACAACGAGCAGTACTTC
CSARDQREYNEQYF
>TRBJ2-3|few|TRBV24-1|NA|16
TGTGCCACCAGTGATGGGGACCGCCGCCGCACAGATACGCAGTATTTT
CATSDGDRRRTDTQYF
>TRBJ2-5|NA|TRBV20-1|NA|16
TGCAGTGCTAGAGTCAAGAACACCAACCTTCAAGAGACCCAGTACTTC
CSARVKNTNLQETQYF
>TRBJ2-7|NA|TRBV5-1|NA|16
TGCGCCAGCAGCCGTGGCCCGGCACGGATCTCCTACGAGCAGTACTTC
CASSRGPARISYEQYF
>TRBJ1-1|NA|TRBV5-1|NA|16
TGCGCCAGCAGCTTCATTGGAGGGAGTCTGAACACTGAAGCTTTCTTT
CASSFIGGSLNTEAFF
>TRBJ2-3|NA|TRBV5-1|NA|12
TGCGCCAGCAGCCCAACCCTAGATACGCAGTATTTT
CASSPTLDTQYF
>TRBJ1-6|NA|TRBV5-1|NA|15
TGCGCCAGCACTCGAGAGAGCTCCTATAATTCACCCCCCCACTTT
CASTRESSYNSPPHF
>TRBJ2-5|NA|TRBV6-5|NA|14
TGTGCCAGCAGACGACGGTGGAGGAAAGAGACCCAGTACTTC
CASRRRWRKETQYF
>TRBJ2-7|NA|TRBV7-2|NA|12
TGTGCCAGCAGCTTCTTTGGCCACGAGCAGTACTTC
CASSFFGHEQYF
>TRBJ1-2|few|TRBV3-1|TRBD1|12
TGTGCCAGCAGCCACAGGGGGCGCGGCTACACCTTC
CASSHRGRGYTF
>TRBJ2-1|NA|TRBV5-1|TRBD2|17
TGCGCCAGCAGCTGGAAACGACCGGGACTAGCCCACAATGAGCAGTTCTTC
CASSWKRPGLAHNEQFF
>TRBJ1-1|few|TRBV25-1|NA|15
TGTGCCAGCAGTGGCCGCGAAGGGGGTGACACTGAAGCTTTCTTT
CASSGREGGDTEAFF
>TRBJ1-2|NA|TRBV5-1|TRBD1|14
TGCGCCAGCAGCCAACGGACAGGAAACTATGGCTACACCTTC
CASSQRTGNYGYTF
>TRBJ1-1|few|TRBV6-5|NA|15
TGTGCCAGCAGTTACGCGCCTCAGACAAACCTCGAAGCTTTCTTT
CASSYAPQTNLEAFF
>TRBJ2-3|once|TRBV29-1|NA|13
TGCAGCGCCGGACTGTTTAGGGCAGATACGCAGTATTTT
CSAGLFRADTQYF
>TRBJ1-2|NA|TRBV29-1|TRBD1|13
TGCAGCGTTGATGGACAGGGCGTCTATGGCTACACCTTC
CSVDGQGVYGYTF
>TRBJ2-1|NA|TRBV25-1|TRBD2|17
TGTGCCAGCAGTCCACCGTTTACTAGCGGGGGGGCCAATGAGCAGTTCTTC
CASSPPFTSGGANEQFF
>TRBJ1-1|few|TRBV5-1|NA|15
TGTGCCAGCAGCTCCCGGGGGGGTGTCAACACTGAAGCTTTCTTT
CASSSRGGVNTEAFF
>TRBJ1-2|few|TRBV2|TRBD1|13
TGTGCCAGCATAATAACAGGGGGTTATGGCTACACCTTC
CASIITGGYGYTF
>TRBJ2-1|NA|TRBV28|TRBD1|16
TGTGCCAGCAGGCTCGACAGGGGCCAATCCTACAATGAGCAGTTCTTC
CASRLDRGQSYNEQFF
>TRBJ2-1|NA|TRBV20-1|NA|15
TGCAGTGCTACCAACATAGGAGGGCCCGGGAATGAGCAGTTCTTC
CSATNIGGPGNEQFF
>TRBJ2-7|NA|TRBV2|NA|15
TGTGCCAGCAGATACTCCAGGGGAGCACCCTACGAGCAGTACTTC
CASRYSRGAPYEQYF
>TRBJ1-2|NA|TRBV5-1|NA|14
TGCGCCAGCAGCTTGGCCCCAGACCCCTATGGCTACACCTTC
CASSLAPDPYGYTF
>TRBJ2-5|few|TRBV20-1|TRBD2|15
TGCAGTGCTAGTCGGTGGACTAGCGGGATTGATGAGCAGTACTTC
CSASRWTSGIDEQYF
>TRBJ2-1|NA|TRBV24-1|NA|13
TGTGCCACCAGTGACAGGGCCGGGAATGAGCAGTTCTTC
CATSDRAGNEQFF
>TRBJ2-7|NA|TRBV5-1|TRBD2|16
TGCGCCAGCAGCGCTCGAACTAGCGGGAGTCTCTACGAGCAGTACTTC
CASSARTSGSLYEQYF
>TRBJ2-3|many|TRBV2|NA|12
TGTGCCAGCAGTGGGCAGCCAGATACGCAGTATTTT
CASSGQPDTQYF
>TRBJ2-3|NA|TRBV11-2|NA|16
TGTGCCAACAGCTTAGGGGGCGGGAGTCCCACAGATACGCAGTATTTT
CANSLGGGSPTDTQYF